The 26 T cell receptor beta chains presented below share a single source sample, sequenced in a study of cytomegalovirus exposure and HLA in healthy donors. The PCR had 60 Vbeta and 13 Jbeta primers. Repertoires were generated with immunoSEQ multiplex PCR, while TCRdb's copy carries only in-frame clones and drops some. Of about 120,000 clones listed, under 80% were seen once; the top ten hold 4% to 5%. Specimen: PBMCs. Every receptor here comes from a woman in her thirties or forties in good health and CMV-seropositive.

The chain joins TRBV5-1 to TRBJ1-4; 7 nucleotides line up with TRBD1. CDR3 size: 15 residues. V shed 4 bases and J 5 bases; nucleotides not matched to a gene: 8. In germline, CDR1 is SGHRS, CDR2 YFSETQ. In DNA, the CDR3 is TGCGCCAGCAGCGCCGCCGGGACAGTGAATGAAAAACTGTTTTTT. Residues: CASSAAGTVNEKLFF.

The CDR3 DNA is TGTGCCAGCAGCTTAGGAGGAAAAGCGGGCTACAATGAGCAGTTCTTC. Encoded protein: CASSLGGKAGYNEQFF. The chain combines TRBV7-2 with TRBJ2-1; D is perhaps TRBD2 (6 bases). This CDR3 has 16 residues. V lost 1 base and J 3 bases, leaving 13 bases between the germline ends. Germline CDR1 reads SGHTA; CDR2 reads FQGNSA.

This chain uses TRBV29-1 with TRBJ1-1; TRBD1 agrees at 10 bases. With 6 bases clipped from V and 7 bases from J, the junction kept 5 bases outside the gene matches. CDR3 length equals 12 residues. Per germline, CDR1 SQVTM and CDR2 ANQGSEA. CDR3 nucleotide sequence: TGCAGCGTGGGGACAGGGGCCGGTGAAGCTTTCTTT. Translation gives CSVGTGAGEAFF.

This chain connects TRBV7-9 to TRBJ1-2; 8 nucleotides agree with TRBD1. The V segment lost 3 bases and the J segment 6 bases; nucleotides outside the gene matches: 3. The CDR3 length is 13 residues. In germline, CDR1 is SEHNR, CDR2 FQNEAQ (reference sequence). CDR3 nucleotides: TGTGCCAGCAGCTTGACAGGGGTGAATGGCTACACCTTC. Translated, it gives CASSLTGVNGYTF.

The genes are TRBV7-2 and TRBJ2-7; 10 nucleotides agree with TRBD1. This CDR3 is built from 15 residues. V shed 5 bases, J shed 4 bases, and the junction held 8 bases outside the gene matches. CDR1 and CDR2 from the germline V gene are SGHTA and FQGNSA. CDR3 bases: TGTGCCAGCAGCAAGACTTCGGGACAGGGGTACGAGCAGTACTTC. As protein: CASSKTSGQGYEQYF.

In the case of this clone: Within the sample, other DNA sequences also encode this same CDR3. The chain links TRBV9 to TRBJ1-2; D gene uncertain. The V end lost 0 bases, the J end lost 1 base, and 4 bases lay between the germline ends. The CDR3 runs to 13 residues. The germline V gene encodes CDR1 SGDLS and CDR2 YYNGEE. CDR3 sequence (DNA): TGTGCCAGCAGCGTAGACAGTAACTATGGCTACACCTTC. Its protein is CASSVDSNYGYTF.

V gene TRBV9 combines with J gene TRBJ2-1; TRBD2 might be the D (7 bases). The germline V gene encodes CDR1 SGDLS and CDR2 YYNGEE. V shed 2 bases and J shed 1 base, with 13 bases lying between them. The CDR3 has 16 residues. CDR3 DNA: TGTGCCAGCAGCGTGGGAGGGGGGGCTTCCTACAATGAGCAGTTCTTC. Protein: CASSVGGGASYNEQFF.

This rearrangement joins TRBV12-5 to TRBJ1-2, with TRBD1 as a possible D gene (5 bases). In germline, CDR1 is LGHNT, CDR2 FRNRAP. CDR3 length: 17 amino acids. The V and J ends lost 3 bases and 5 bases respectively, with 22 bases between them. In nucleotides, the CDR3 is TGTGCTAGTGGTTTACCCGACAGCACCCCTTGGTTTTATGGCTACACCTTC. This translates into CASGLPDSTPWFYGYTF.

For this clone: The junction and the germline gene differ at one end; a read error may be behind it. In nucleotides, the CDR3 is TGTGCCAGCAGCTTGTGGACAGGGGTGCTGGTTTTT. It codes for CASSLWTGVLVF. This chain joins TRBV5-8 and TRBJ2-2, with TRBD1 identical over 9 bases. The length of the CDR3 is 12 residues. CDR1 SGHTS and CDR2 YDEGEE come from the germline V gene.

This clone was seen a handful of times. CDR3 sequence reads: CASSWGVGGYTF. The DNA for the CDR3 is TGTGCCAGCAGCTGGGGGGTTGGGGGCTACACCTTC. V is TRBV5-4 and J is TRBJ1-2; TRBD1 is a possible D gene (5 bases). This CDR3 spans 12 amino acids. The germline V gene has CDR1 SGHNT and CDR2 YYREEE (reference sequence). The V end was cut by 3 bases, the J end by 8 bases, with 11 bases between.

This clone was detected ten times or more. In DNA form, the CDR3 reads TGTGCCAGCAGCTTGGAGAGCACAGATACGCAGTATTTT. It specifies CASSLESTDTQYF. The chain joins TRBV11-3 to TRBJ2-3; no definite D call. Trimming cost V 3 bases and J 0 bases, with 4 bases left between them. Germline CDR1 SGHNT, CDR2 YENEEA. The CDR3 covers 13 residues.

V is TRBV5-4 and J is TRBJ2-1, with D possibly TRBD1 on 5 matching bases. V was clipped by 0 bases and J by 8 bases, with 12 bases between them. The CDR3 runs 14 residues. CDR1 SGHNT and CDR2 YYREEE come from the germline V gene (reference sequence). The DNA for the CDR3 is TGTGCCAGCAGCTTGGTGGGCAGGGTCTATGAGCAGTTCTTC. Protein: CASSLVGRVYEQFF. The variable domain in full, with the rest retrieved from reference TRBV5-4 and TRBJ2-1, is ETGVTQSPTHLIKTRGQQVTLRCSSQSGHNTVSWYQQALGQGPQFIFQYYREEENGRGNFPPRFSGLQFPNYSSELNVNALELDDSALYLCASSLVGRVYEQFFGPGTRLTVL.

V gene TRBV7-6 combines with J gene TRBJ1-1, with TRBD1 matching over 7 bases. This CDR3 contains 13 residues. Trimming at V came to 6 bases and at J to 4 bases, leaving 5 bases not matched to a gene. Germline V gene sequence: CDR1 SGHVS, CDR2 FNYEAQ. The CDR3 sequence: CASSPAGGTEAFF. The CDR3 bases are TGTGCCAGCAGTCCCGCAGGGGGCACTGAAGCTTTCTTT.

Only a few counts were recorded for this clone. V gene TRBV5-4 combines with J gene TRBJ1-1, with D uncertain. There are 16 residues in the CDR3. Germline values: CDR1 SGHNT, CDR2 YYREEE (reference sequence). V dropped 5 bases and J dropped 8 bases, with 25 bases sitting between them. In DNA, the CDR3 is TGTGCCAGCAGGTCGGAGGAAGGTTCAAGGACTACCGAAGCTTTCTTT. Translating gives CASRSEEGSRTTEAFF.

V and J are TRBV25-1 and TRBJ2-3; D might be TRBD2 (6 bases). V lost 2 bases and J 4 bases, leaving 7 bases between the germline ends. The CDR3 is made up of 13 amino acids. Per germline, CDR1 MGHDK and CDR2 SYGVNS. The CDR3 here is CASSEGGADTQYF. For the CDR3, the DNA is TGTGCCAGCAGTGAAGGAGGGGCAGATACGCAGTATTTT.

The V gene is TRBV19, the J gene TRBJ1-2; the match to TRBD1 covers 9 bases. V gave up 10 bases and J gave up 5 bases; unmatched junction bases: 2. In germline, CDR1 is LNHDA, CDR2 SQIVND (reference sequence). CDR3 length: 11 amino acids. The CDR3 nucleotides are TGTGCCACGACAGGGGGGTATGGCTACACCTTC. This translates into CATTGGYGYTF. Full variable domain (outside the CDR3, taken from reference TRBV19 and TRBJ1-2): DGGITQSPKYLFRKEGQNVTLSCEQNLNHDAMYWYRQDPGQGLRLIYYSQIVNDFQKGDIAEGYSVSREKKESFPLTVTSAQKNPTAFYLCATTGGYGYTFGSGTRLTVV.

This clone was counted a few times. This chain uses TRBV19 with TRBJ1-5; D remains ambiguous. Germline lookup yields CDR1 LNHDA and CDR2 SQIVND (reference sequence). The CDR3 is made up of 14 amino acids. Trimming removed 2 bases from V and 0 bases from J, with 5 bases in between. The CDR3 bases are TGTGCCAGTAGTATACCTTATAGCAATCAGCCCCAGCATTTT. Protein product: CASSIPYSNQPQHF.

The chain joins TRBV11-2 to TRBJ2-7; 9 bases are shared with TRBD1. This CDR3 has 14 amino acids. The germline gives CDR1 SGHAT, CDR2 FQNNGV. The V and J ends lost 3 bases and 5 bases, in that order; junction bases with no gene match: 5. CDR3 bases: TGTGCCAGCAGCTTTACCGGGACAGGGCACGAGCAGTACTTC. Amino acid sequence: CASSFTGTGHEQYF.

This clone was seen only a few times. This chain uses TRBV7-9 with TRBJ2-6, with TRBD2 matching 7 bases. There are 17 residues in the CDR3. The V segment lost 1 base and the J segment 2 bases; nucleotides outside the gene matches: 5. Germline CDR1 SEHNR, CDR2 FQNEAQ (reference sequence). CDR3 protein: CASSLGREGAGANVLTF. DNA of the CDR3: TGTGCCAGCAGCTTAGGCAGGGAGGGCGCTGGGGCCAACGTCCTGACTTTC.

This chain's CDR3 is CATSRPPADTQYF. The CDR3 bases are TGTGCCACCAGCAGACCCCCCGCAGATACGCAGTATTTT. The chain recombines TRBV15 with TRBJ2-3; no reliable D call. This CDR3 contains 13 residues. CDR1 LNHNV and CDR2 YYDKDF come from the germline V gene (reference sequence). Trimming took 2 bases from V and 4 from J, leaving 7 bases between them. The whole variable domain, filled in from reference TRBV15 and TRBJ2-3, reads DAMVIQNPRYQVTQFGKPVTLSCSQTLNHNVMYWYQQKSSQAPKLLFHYYDKDFNNEADTPDNFQSRRPNTSFCFLDIRSPGLGDTAMYLCATSRPPADTQYFGPGTRLTVL.

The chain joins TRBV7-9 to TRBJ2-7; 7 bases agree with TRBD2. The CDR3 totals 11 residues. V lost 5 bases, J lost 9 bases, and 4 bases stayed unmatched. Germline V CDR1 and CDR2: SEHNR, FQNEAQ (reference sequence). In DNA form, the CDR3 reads TGTGCCAGCAGCCGGACTAGGTTGCAGTACTTC. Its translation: CASSRTRLQYF.

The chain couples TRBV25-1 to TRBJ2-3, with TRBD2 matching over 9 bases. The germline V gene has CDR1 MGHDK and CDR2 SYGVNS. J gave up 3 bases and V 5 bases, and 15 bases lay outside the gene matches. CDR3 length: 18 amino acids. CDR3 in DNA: TGTGCCAGCAGTCTTGTCCGGGGACTAGCAAGTTTGACAGATACGCAGTATTTT. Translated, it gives CASSLVRGLASLTDTQYF.

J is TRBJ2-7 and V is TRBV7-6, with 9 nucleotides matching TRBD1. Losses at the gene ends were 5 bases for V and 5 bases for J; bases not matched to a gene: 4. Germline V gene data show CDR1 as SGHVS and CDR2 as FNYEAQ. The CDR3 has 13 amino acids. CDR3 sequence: CASSIGTGNEQYF. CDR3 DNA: TGTGCCAGCAGCATCGGGACAGGGAACGAGCAGTACTTC. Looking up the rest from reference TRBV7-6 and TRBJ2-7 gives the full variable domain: GAGVSQSPRYKVTKRGQDVALRCDPISGHVSLYWYRQALGQGPEFLTYFNYEAQQDKSGLPNDRFSAERPEGSISTLTIQRTEQRDSAMYRCASSIGTGNEQYFGPGTRLTVT.

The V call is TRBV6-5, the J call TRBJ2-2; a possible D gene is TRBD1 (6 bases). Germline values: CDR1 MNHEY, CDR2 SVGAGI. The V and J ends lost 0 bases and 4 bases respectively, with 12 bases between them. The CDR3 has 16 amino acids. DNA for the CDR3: TGTGCCAGCAGTTACTCGTGGGGGCAGGGCACCGGGGAGCTGTTTTTT. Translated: CASSYSWGQGTGELFF.

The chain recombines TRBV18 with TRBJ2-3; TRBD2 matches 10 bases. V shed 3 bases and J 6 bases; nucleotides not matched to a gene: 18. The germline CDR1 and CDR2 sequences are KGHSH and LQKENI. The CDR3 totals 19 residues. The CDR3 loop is CASSPFNGLAVGNKDTQYF. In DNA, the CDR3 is TGTGCCAGCTCACCGTTTAATGGACTAGCGGTCGGAAACAAGGATACGCAGTATTTT.

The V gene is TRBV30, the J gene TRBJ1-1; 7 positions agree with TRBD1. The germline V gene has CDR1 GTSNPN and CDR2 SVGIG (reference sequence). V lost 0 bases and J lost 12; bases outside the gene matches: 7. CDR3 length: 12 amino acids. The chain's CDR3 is CAWSVLDRASFF. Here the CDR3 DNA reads TGTGCCTGGAGTGTACTCGACAGGGCATCTTTCTTT.